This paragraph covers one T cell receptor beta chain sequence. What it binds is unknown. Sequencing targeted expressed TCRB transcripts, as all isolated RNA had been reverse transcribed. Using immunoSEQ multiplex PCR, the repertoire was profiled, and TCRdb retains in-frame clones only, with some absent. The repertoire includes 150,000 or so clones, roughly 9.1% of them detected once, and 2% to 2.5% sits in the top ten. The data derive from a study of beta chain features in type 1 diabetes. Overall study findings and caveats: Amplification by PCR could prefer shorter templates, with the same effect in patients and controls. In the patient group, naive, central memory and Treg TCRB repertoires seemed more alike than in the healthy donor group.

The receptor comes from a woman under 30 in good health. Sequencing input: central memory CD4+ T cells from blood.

This CDR3 is CALSGGAVETQYF. The CDR3 region has the DNA TGTGCCTTAAGCGGGGGGGCGGTCGAGACCCAGTACTTC. V gene TRBV30 combines with J gene TRBJ2-5; 10 bases agree with TRBD2. Germline lookup yields CDR1 GTSNPN and CDR2 SVGIG (reference sequence). The CDR3 has 13 amino acids. V lost 7 bases and J lost 5; bases outside the gene matches: 7.